A single T cell receptor beta chain is shown here with its context. This entry comes from a study of blood T cell repertoires in COVID-19. Study-wide background: Material from acute and convalescent COVID-19 was sourced from the United States, Italy and Spain. PBMCs, B-cell-depleted T cells, or T cells provided the cDNA or gDNA that made up the material.

Trimming shortened V by 3 bases and J by 0 bases, and 11 bases separated the two germline ends. The CDR3 covers 16 residues. Germline V gene lookup returns CDR1 SGHVS and CDR2 FNYEAQ. Original processing notes: Researchers report that nucleated cell counts were estimated from reference gene primer amplification. Profiled with immunoSEQ multiplex PCR; TCRdb holds only in-frame clones, not every one. The V and J calls and the clone size are those of that table, but D and trimming were determined from the DNA. Of 100,000 or so clones listed, approximately 86% are singletons. This chain uses TRBV7-6 with TRBJ1-4; D remains unclear. The receptor was derived from a man aged 45-65 years with active or convalescent COVID-19. What was sequenced was peripheral blood. The CDR3 sequence is CASSFTPSATNEKLFF. Here the CDR3 DNA reads TGTGCCAGCAGCTTTACCCCATCAGCAACTAATGAAAAACTGTTTTTT.